One sample yielded the 13 T cell receptor beta chains listed below, sequenced in a study of vaccination effects on CD4 cells after COVID-19. For these receptors, no antigen is known. CD4+ T cells specific for antigen were expanded with viral peptide pools by the ViraFEST assay before sequencing. Having been cultured for about 10 days, the cells underwent CD4+ T cell isolation. Infection with SARS-CoV-2 occurred in the person between March and December 2020, and PCR confirmed it. Only in-frame clones appear in the TCRdb table, and some are missing; sequencing was by immunoSEQ multiplex PCR. This table has tens of thousands of clones, under 85% appearing once. Material: CD4+ T cells from PBMCs cultured with a peptide pool, obtained before COVID-19 vaccination. These receptor sequences come from a human donor who had a prior SARS-CoV-2 infection.

The chain joins TRBV7-8 to TRBJ2-3; D possibly corresponds to TRBD2 (6 bases). The V end was cut by 2 bases, the J end by 5 bases, with 17 bases between. The CDR3 length is 16 residues. Germline-derived CDR1 and CDR2 are SGHVS and FQNEAQ. This CDR3 is CASSLNGASGLDTQYF. In DNA form, the CDR3 reads TGTGCCAGCAGCTTAAATGGGGCCAGCGGGCTAGATACGCAGTATTTT.

The gene calls are TRBV10-3 and TRBJ2-3, with D hard to call. The V gene lost 3 bases and the J gene lost 5 bases, with 6 bases spanning the gap. CDR1 and CDR2 from the germline V gene are ENHRY and SYGVKD. CDR3 length: 12 amino acids. The CDR3 DNA is TGTGCCATCAGTGACTTCCGAGATACGCAGTATTTT. It yields the protein CAISDFRDTQYF.

V gene TRBV3-1 (or the pseudogene TRBV3-2) combines with J gene TRBJ1-1; 9 bases are a match to TRBD1. The CDR3 totals 18 residues. Per the germline V gene, CDR1 is LGHDT and CDR2 is YNNKEL (reference sequence). Trimming at V came to 3 bases and at J to 4 bases, leaving 15 bases not matched to a gene. CDR3 nucleotide sequence: TGTGCCAGCAGCCACCACCTAAAACAGGGGGCGAGGAGCACTGAAGCTTTCTTT. Its translation is CASSHHLKQGARSTEAFF.

This clone appeared a few times. The chain recombines TRBV7-9 with TRBJ2-5, with D unresolved. CDR1 is SEHNR, CDR2 FQNEAQ, per germline (reference sequence). V was pared by 7 bases and J by 4 bases, with 13 bases between. The CDR3 runs to 13 residues. The CDR3 region is CASTPTAAETQYF. The CDR3 DNA reads TGTGCCAGCACCCCTACGGCAGCAGAGACCCAGTACTTC.

V usage is TRBV7-8 and J usage is TRBJ2-7; D possibly corresponds to TRBD1 (5 bases). Germline V CDR1 and CDR2: SGHVS, FQNEAQ. The CDR3 totals 15 residues. Trimming took 6 bases from V and 0 from J, leaving 15 bases between them. The CDR3 DNA is TGTGCCAGCAGACCCGACAGCTTTTTCTCCTACGAGCAGTACTTC. It codes for CASRPDSFFSYEQYF.

The chain recombines TRBV9 with TRBJ1-2; tentative D call: TRBD1 (6 bases). Germline V CDR1 and CDR2: SGDLS, YYNGEE. Between the trimmed V and J ends, which lost 6 bases and 4 bases, there was a span of 16 bases. The CDR3 has 14 amino acids. This chain's CDR3 is CASTLAPDSYGYTF. The CDR3 nucleotides read TGTGCCAGCACCTTAGCCCCGGACAGCTATGGCTACACCTTC.

This clone was detected only a few times. The chain couples TRBV6-4 to TRBJ1-5; D not certain. The CDR3 runs to 13 residues. Per the germline V gene, CDR1 is MRHNA and CDR2 is SNTAGT. V lost 3 bases, J lost 3 bases, and 6 bases lay in between. For the CDR3, the DNA is TGTGCCAGCAGTGAACAGATCAATCAGCCCCAGCATTTT. Its translation: CASSEQINQPQHF.

This chain uses TRBV27 with TRBJ2-3; 7 bases match TRBD2. There are 13 residues in the CDR3. Germline assignment: CDR1 MNHEY and CDR2 SMNVEV (reference sequence). V lost 7 bases to trimming and J lost 6 bases; unmatched junction nucleotides: 7. The CDR3, as DNA: TGTGCCAGCACCCCTTGGGAGGGGGATACGCAGTATTTT. Protein: CASTPWEGDTQYF.

This chain joins TRBV6-5 and TRBJ1-2, with D possibly TRBD1 on 5 matching bases. The CDR3 totals 13 residues. Germline-derived CDR1 and CDR2 are MNHEY and SVGAGI. With 4 bases removed from V and 3 bases from J, the gap between germline ends came to 9 bases. This CDR3 reads CASSSREDYGYTF. The CDR3 DNA reads as TGTGCCAGCAGTTCCAGGGAAGACTATGGCTACACCTTC.

This clone was detected only a few times. CDR3 sequence (DNA): TGCGCCAGCAGCTTGGCCCGGCAGGCCATTGGCTACACCTTC. Translating it yields CASSLARQAIGYTF. The chain is built from TRBV5-1 and TRBJ1-2, with no clear D. Trimming took 0 bases from V and 7 from J, leaving 13 bases between them. CDR3 length: 14 amino acids. Germline CDR1 is SGHRS and CDR2 is YFSETQ.

CDR3 sequence: CATSRGSGEQGETQYF. Here the CDR3 DNA reads TGTGCCACCAGTAGGGGCTCGGGGGAGCAAGGAGAGACCCAGTACTTC. This chain joins TRBV24-1 and TRBJ2-5; D possibly corresponds to TRBD2 (6 bases). Trimming cost V 6 bases and J 4 bases, with 20 bases left between them. Germline CDR1 is KGHDR and CDR2 is SFDVKD. The CDR3 runs 16 residues.

The V and J genes are TRBV2 and TRBJ1-1; D is unclear. V was pared by 7 bases and J by 3 bases, with 15 bases between. CDR3 length: 14 residues. Germline lookup yields CDR1 SNHLY and CDR2 FYNNEI. CDR3 sequence: CASKVTSPYTEAFF. The CDR3 nucleotides read TGTGCCAGCAAAGTGACATCTCCGTACACTGAAGCTTTCTTT.

In nucleotides, the CDR3 is TGTGCCTGGAGTGGGGATCTTAGCGGGAGGACGTCCTCCTACAATGAGCAGTTCTTC. It codes for CAWSGDLSGRTSSYNEQFF. J is TRBJ2-1 and V is TRBV30; 10 bases match TRBD2. After removal of 1 base from V and 0 bases from J, the junction contained 12 bases not matched to a gene. CDR1 and CDR2 (germline): GTSNPN, SVGIG (reference sequence). CDR3 length: 19 amino acids. Full variable domain (missing parts from reference TRBV30 and TRBJ2-1): SQTIHQWPATLVQPVGSPLSLECTVEGTSNPNLYWYRQAAGRGLQLLFYSVGIGQISSEVPQNLSASRPQDRQFILSSKKLLLSDSGFYLCAWSGDLSGRTSSYNEQFFGPGTRLTVL.